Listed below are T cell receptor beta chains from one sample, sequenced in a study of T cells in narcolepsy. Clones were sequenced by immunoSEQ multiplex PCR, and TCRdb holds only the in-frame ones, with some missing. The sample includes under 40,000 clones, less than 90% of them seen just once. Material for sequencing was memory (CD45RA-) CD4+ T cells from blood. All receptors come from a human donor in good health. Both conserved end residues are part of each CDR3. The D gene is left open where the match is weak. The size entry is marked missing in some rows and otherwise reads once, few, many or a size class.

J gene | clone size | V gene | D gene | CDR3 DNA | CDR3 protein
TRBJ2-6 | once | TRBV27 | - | TGTGCCAGCAGCCCCAAGCGGGCTGGGGCCAGCGTCCTGACTTTC | CASSPKRAGASVLTF
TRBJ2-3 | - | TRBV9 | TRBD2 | TGTGCCAGCAGCGTTTCTAGCGGCGAACGGGATACGCAGTATTTT | CASSVSSGERDTQYF
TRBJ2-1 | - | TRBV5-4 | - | TGTGCCAGCAGCCTACCGACCCAACCCGTTGGCAATGAGCAGTTCTTC | CASSLPTQPVGNEQFF
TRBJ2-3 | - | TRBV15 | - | TGTGCCACCAGCAGAGTCAGGGACCCGGGTACGCAGTATTTT | CATSRVRDPGTQYF
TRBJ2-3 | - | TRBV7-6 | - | TGTGCCAGCAGCTCCGGGACTCACACAGATACGCAGTATTTT | CASSSGTHTDTQYF
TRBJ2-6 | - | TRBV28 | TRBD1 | TGTGCCAGCAGACCTCCGGACAGGCTAAAATCCTCTGGGGCCAACGTCCTGACTTTC | CASRPPDRLKSSGANVLTF
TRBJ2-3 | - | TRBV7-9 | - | TGTGCCAGCAGCCCCCCCTTTGATACGCAGTATTTT | CASSPPFDTQYF
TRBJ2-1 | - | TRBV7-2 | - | TGTGCCAGCAGCTTAAGTAGGGGGGCGTGGGATGAGCAGTTCTTC | CASSLSRGAWDEQFF
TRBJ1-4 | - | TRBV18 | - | TGTGCCAGCTCACCACAGGTGGACACTACTAATGAAAAACTGTTTTTT | CASSPQVDTTNEKLFF
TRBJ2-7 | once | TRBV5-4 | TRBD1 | TGTGCCAGCAGCTTGCGGGCTACCGGGACAGGGCCCTACGAGCAGTACTTC | CASSLRATGTGPYEQYF
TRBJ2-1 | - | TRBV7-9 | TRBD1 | TGTGCCAGCAGCGGGGACAGGGGTAGGGAGCAGTTCTTC | CASSGDRGREQFF
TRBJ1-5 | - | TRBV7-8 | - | TGTGCCAGCAGCCTAGAAGGGGTTTCGGATCAGCCCCAGCATTTT | CASSLEGVSDQPQHF
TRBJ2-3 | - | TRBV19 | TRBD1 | TGTGCCAGTAGTATTGGGGACAGTAGCACAGATACGCAGTATTTT | CASSIGDSSTDTQYF
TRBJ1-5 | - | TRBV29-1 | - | TGCAGCGTTGAAGAGGAGAGCAATCAGCCCCAGCATTTT | CSVEEESNQPQHF
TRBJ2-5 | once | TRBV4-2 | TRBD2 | TGTGCCAGCAGCCGTAGCGGGGAACAAGAGACCCAGTACTTC | CASSRSGEQETQYF
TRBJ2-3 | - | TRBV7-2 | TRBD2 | TGTGCCAGCAGCTTAATAGCGGGGGGGTGGGATACGCAGTATTTT | CASSLIAGGWDTQYF
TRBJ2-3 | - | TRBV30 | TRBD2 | TGTGCCTGGGACGGGACTAGCGGGGGGCCAAGGTTTCCGTATTTT | CAWDGTSGGPRFPYF
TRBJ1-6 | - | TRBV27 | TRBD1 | TGTGCCAGCAGTTCCTTCGGGACAGGGGGCTTCTCCTATAATTCACCCCTCCACTTT | CASSSFGTGGFSYNSPLHF
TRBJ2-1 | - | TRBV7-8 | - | TGTGCCAGCAGCTTAGCTGCGAGAAGGGGAATATCCTACAATGAGCAGTTCTTC | CASSLAARRGISYNEQFF
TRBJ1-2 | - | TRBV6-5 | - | TGTGCCAGCAGATACAGGGATCGGCTCCGCTATGGCTACACCTTC | CASRYRDRLRYGYTF
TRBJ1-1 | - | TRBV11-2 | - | TGTGCCAGCAGCGCCCAGCGAGGGAACACTGAAGCTTTCTTT | CASSAQRGNTEAFF
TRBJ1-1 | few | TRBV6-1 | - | TGTGCCATCAGTGAGTCTTGGTCACGAGGGAACACTGAAGCTTTCTTT | CAISESWSRGNTEAFF
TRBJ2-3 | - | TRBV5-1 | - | TGCGCCAGCAGCGGCGGGGGCGCAGATACGCAGTATTTT | CASSGGGADTQYF
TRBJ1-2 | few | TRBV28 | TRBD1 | TGTGCCAGCATCCCCGGGGGACAGGGAAACTATGGCTACACCTTC | CASIPGGQGNYGYTF
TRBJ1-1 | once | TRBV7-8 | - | TGTGCCAGCAGCTTAACGGGGGATAACACTGAAGCTTTCTTT | CASSLTGDNTEAFF
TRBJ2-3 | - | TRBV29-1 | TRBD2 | TGCAGCGCCCCCCTAGCGGGGGGGGTCACAGATACGCAGTATTTT | CSAPLAGGVTDTQYF
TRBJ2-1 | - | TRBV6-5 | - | TGTGCCAGCCAAGCGGGGCAGGGGACCTACAATGAGCAGTTCTTC | CASQAGQGTYNEQFF
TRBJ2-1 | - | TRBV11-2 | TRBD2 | TGTGCCAGCAGCTTACAACTAGCGGGGGATGTTGAGCAGTTCTTC | CASSLQLAGDVEQFF
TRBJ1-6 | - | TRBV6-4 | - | TGTGCCAGCAGATCTTCCCCAGGGAGTAATTCACCCCTCCACTTT | CASRSSPGSNSPLHF
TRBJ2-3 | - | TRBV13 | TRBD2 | TGTGCCAGCAGCTTTTATTCTAGCGGCGATACGCAGTATTTT | CASSFYSSGDTQYF
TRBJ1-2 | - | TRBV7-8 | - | TGTGCCAGCAGCTTAAGCAGGGACACCTATGGCTACACCTTC | CASSLSRDTYGYTF
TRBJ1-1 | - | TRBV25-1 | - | TGTGCCAGCAAGGGAAACACTGAAGCTTTCTTT | CASKGNTEAFF
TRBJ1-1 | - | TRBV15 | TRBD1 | TGTGCCACCAGCAGCCGAGACAGGGGGGACCTGGTTTTCTTT | CATSSRDRGDLVFF
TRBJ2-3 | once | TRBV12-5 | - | TGTGCTAGTGGTTTGGTACTCCACAGGGCCGACCGTACGCAGTATTTT | CASGLVLHRADRTQYF
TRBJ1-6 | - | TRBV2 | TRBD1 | TGTGCCTCCCAGGACAGGGATAATTCACCCCTCCACTTT | CASQDRDNSPLHF
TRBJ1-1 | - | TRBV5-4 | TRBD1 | TGTGCCAGCAGCCAAGCCGACAGGGATCGGGCTGAAGCTTTCTTT | CASSQADRDRAEAFF
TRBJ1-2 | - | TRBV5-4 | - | TGTGCCAGCAGCCTTCCGGGGCCCGCTTATGGCTACACCTTC | CASSLPGPAYGYTF
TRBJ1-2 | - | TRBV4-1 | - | TGCGCCAGCAGCCAAGAGGGAAATTTCTATGGCTACACCTTC | CASSQEGNFYGYTF
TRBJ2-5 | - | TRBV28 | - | TGTGCCAGCAGCCCTGTGGGCAGGGGAGAGACCCAGTACTTC | CASSPVGRGETQYF
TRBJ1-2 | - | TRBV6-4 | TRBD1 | TGTGCCAGCAGCGACTCGGGACAGACCTACTATGGCTACACCTTC | CASSDSGQTYYGYTF
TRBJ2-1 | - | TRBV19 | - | TGTGCCAGTAGTCTAGGCGGGGTTGGCAATGAGCAGTTCTTC | CASSLGGVGNEQFF
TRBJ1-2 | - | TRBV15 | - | TGTGCCACCAGCAGACAGAGTTCAGCTAACTATGGCTACACCTTC | CATSRQSSANYGYTF
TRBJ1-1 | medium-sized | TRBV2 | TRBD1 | TGTGCCAGCAGTCTCGACAGGGTAGCTGAAGCTTTCTTT | CASSLDRVAEAFF
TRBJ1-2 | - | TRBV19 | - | TGTGCCAGTAGTACCGCCGACAGGCACCATGGCTACACCTTC | CASSTADRHHGYTF
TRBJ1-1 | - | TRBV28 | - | TGTGCCAGCAGTCCTCATGGTAACACTGAAGCTTTCTTT | CASSPHGNTEAFF
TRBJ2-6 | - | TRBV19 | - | TGTGCCAGTAGTATAAAGGGATTTGGGGCCAACGTCCTGACTTTC | CASSIKGFGANVLTF
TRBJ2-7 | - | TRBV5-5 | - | TGTGCCAGCAGCTCGGACAGCGGGATCTACGAGCAGTACTTC | CASSSDSGIYEQYF
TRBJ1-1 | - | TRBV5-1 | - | TGCGCCAGCAGCTTGGCGGCGGGGGTGGACACTGAAGCTTTCTTT | CASSLAAGVDTEAFF
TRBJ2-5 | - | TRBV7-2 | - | TGTGCCAGCAGCCTATGGACAGCTCCCCAAGAGACCCAGTACTTC | CASSLWTAPQETQYF
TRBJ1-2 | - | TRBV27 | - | TGTGCCAGCAGTTTCTCAGGGGACTATGGCTACACCTTC | CASSFSGDYGYTF
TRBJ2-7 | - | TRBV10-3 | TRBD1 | TGTGCCATCAGTGTCCGACAGGGGATCCACGAGCAGTACTTC | CAISVRQGIHEQYF
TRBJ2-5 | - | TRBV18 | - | TGTGCCAGCTCACAGGTCCAAGAGACCCAGTACTTC | CASSQVQETQYF
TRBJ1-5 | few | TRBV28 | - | TGTGCCAGCAACCTCCAGCCCCAGCATTTT | CASNLQPQHF